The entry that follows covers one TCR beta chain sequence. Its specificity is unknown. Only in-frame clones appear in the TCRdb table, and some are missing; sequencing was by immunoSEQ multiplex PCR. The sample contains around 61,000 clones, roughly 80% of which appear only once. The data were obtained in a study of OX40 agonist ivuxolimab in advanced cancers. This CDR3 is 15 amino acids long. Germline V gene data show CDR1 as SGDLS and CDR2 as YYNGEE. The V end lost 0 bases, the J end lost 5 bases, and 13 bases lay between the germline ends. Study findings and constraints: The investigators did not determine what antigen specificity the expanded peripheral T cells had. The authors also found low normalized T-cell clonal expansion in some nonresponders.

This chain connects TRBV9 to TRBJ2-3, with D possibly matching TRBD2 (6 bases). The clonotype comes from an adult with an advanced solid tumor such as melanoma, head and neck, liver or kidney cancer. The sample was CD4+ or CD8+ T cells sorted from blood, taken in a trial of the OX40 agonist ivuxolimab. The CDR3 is CASSVGGELLDTQYF. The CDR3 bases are TGTGCCAGCAGCGTAGGCGGGGAGCTTTTAGATACGCAGTATTTT.